The 18 T cell receptor beta chains below were found in one sample sequenced in a study of shared clonotypes between healthy human individuals. TCRdb's copy holds only in-frame clones and misses some; the assay was immunoSEQ multiplex PCR. The table shows just over 2,000,000 clones, with about 95% occurring only once. Positively selected for CCR7, the CD45RO-negative cells used as naive CD8 cells excluded terminally differentiated effector memory CD45RA+ cells. The sequenced material came from naive CD8+ T cells sorted from blood. These TCRs come from a man aged 18 to 35 in good health.

The rearrangement joins TRBV5-6 to TRBJ1-2; D is ambiguous. The CDR3 consists of 13 residues. Germline values: CDR1 SGHDT, CDR2 YYEEEE. V was clipped by 0 bases and J by 5 bases, with 8 bases between them. The DNA of the CDR3 is TGTGCCAGCAGCTTGGACAGAGAGTATGGCTACACCTTC. Translating it yields CASSLDREYGYTF. Using reference TRBV5-6 and TRBJ1-2 for the parts outside the CDR3, the full variable domain is DAGVTQSPTHLIKTRGQQVTLRCSPKSGHDTVSWYQQALGQGPQFIFQYYEEEERQRGNFPDRFSGHQFPNYSSELNVNALLLGDSALYLCASSLDREYGYTFGSGTRLTVV.

The chain employs TRBV11-2 and TRBJ2-3; D perhaps matches TRBD1 (6 bases). The germline V gene encodes CDR1 SGHAT and CDR2 FQNNGV. Deletions cut 5 bases from V and 2 bases from J, with 14 bases between. CDR3 length: 15 amino acids. The CDR3 region has the DNA TGTGCCAGCAGCCCATTCGCAGGGGTCACAGATACGCAGTATTTT. Its protein is CASSPFAGVTDTQYF.

In the case of this clone: This same CDR3 is encoded by further DNA sequences in the sample. The V gene is TRBV13, the J gene TRBJ2-7, with 9 bases aligning to TRBD1. This CDR3 region has 15 residues. Per germline, CDR1 PRHDT and CDR2 FYEKMQ (reference sequence). With 4 bases clipped from V and 1 base from J, the junction kept 5 bases outside the gene matches. The CDR3 bases are TGTGCCAGCAGCTCTCCCGGGACAGGGTCCTACGAGCAGTACTTC. Amino acids: CASSSPGTGSYEQYF.

The chain combines TRBV7-9 with TRBJ2-7, with a tentative D call TRBD1 (5 bases). Germline V CDR1 and CDR2: SEHNR, FQNEAQ (reference sequence). CDR3 size: 16 residues. V was shortened by 1 base and J by 2 bases, with 15 bases between the two germline ends. The CDR3 DNA reads as TGTGCCAGCAGCTTAGATTCAGGGCAAACAACCTACGAGCAGTACTTC. Encoded protein: CASSLDSGQTTYEQYF. Using reference TRBV7-9 and TRBJ2-7 for the parts outside the CDR3, the full variable domain is DTGVSQNPRHKITKRGQNVTFRCDPISEHNRLYWYRQTLGQGPEFLTYFQNEAQLEKSRLLSDRFSAERPKGSFSTLEIQRTEQGDSAMYLCASSLDSGQTTYEQYFGPGTRLTVT.

The chain joins TRBV19 to TRBJ2-7; 7 bases match TRBD2. Germline assignment: CDR1 LNHDA and CDR2 SQIVND (reference sequence). Unmatched junction bases numbered 13, after V lost 5 bases and J lost 3 bases. This CDR3 spans 16 amino acids. CDR3 nucleotide sequence: TGTGCCAGTAGTGAGGTTGTCGGGGGGTGGAGCTACGAGCAGTACTTC. It codes for CASSEVVGGWSYEQYF.

V gene TRBV4-1 combines with J gene TRBJ2-1; the match to TRBD2 covers 13 bases. Germline CDR1 and CDR2: MGHRA and YSYEKL. This CDR3 has 16 amino acids. The V and J ends lost 1 base and 5 bases, in that order; junction bases with no gene match: 2. The DNA for the CDR3 is TGCGCCAGCAGCCAAGTACTAGCGGGAGGGGACAATGAGCAGTTCTTC. It translates to CASSQVLAGGDNEQFF.

This clone was seen once. V usage is TRBV9 and J usage is TRBJ1-1, with D maybe TRBD1 (6 bases). The CDR3 loop spans 16 amino acids. The V gene's germline CDR1 is SGDLS and CDR2 YYNGEE. Trimming left V 4 bases short and J 1 base short, with 17 bases between. The CDR3 DNA is TGTGCCAGCAGCCCCCGACAGGTTCCGGGGAACACTGAAGCTTTCTTT. Translation: CASSPRQVPGNTEAFF.

The chain has TRBV13 and TRBJ1-2; the D gene is possibly TRBD1 (6 bases). Germline V CDR1 and CDR2: PRHDT, FYEKMQ (reference sequence). This CDR3 comprises 13 residues. V gave up 5 bases and J gave up 7 bases, with 14 bases separating them. CDR3 sequence: CASSPGESGGYTF. The CDR3 bases are TGTGCCAGCAGCCCAGGGGAGTCTGGTGGCTACACCTTC.

CDR3 DNA sequence: TGTGCCAGTAGTTTCGACGGACTTGAGGCTTTCTTT. As protein: CASSFDGLEAFF. The J gene is TRBJ1-1, the V gene TRBV19; unclear D gene. This CDR3 region has 12 residues. V dropped 5 bases and J dropped 11 bases, with 15 bases sitting between them. CDR1 and CDR2 from the germline V gene are LNHDA and SQIVND (reference sequence). Full variable domain (missing parts from reference TRBV19 and TRBJ1-1): DGGITQSPKYLFRKEGQNVTLSCEQNLNHDAMYWYRQDPGQGLRLIYYSQIVNDFQKGDIAEGYSVSREKKESFPLTVTSAQKNPTAFYLCASSFDGLEAFFGQGTRLTVV.

As DNA, the CDR3 is TGTGCCACCAGCAGATATACCGGACAGGGTCTCTACGAGCAGTACTTC. Encoded protein: CATSRYTGQGLYEQYF. The chain uses TRBV15 and TRBJ2-7, with 8 bases matching TRBD1. The CDR3 totals 16 residues. Germline assignment: CDR1 LNHNV and CDR2 YYDKDF (reference sequence). With 2 bases clipped from V and 3 bases from J, the junction kept 9 bases outside the gene matches.

The J gene is TRBJ2-1, the V gene TRBV27; D uncertain. V lost 3 bases, J lost 6 bases, and 12 bases lay in between. CDR1 is MNHEY, CDR2 SMNVEV, per germline (reference sequence). The CDR3 consists of 14 residues. CDR3 sequence (DNA): TGTGCCAGCAGTTTCCTACCTCAAAGCAATGAGCAGTTCTTC. Protein product: CASSFLPQSNEQFF.

A few counts support this clone. This specimen includes other DNA sequences encoding the same CDR3. J is TRBJ1-1 and V is TRBV5-6; D gene ambiguous. Looked up from germline, CDR1 is SGHDT and CDR2 is YYEEEE. The V end was cut by 2 bases, the J end by 2 bases, with 1 base between. The CDR3 contains 11 residues. This chain's CDR3 is CASSLNTEAFF. DNA of the CDR3: TGTGCCAGCAGCTTAAACACTGAAGCTTTCTTT.

The chain links TRBV7-8 to TRBJ1-5; 9 positions agree with TRBD1. With 4 bases clipped from V and 4 bases from J, the junction kept 8 bases outside the gene matches. The CDR3 extends over 16 amino acids. The V gene's germline CDR1 is SGHVS and CDR2 FQNEAQ. The CDR3 DNA is TGTGCCAGCAGCTATTTCCGGGACAGGGCAAATCAGCCCCAGCATTTT. Translation gives CASSYFRDRANQPQHF. Full variable domain (outside the CDR3, taken from reference TRBV7-8 and TRBJ1-5): GAGVSQSPRYKVAKRGQDVALRCDPISGHVSLFWYQQALGQGPEFLTYFQNEAQLDKSGLPSDRFFAERPEGSVSTLKIQRTQQEDSAVYLCASSYFRDRANQPQHFGDGTRLSIL.

The table lists this clone with a count of one. The CDR3, as DNA: TGCGCCAGCAGCCGCGTTACCGGGACAGGGGTGTTGAATGAGCAGTTCTTC. Encoded protein: CASSRVTGTGVLNEQFF. The chain combines TRBV4-1 with TRBJ2-1; TRBD1 agrees at 10 bases. CDR1 is MGHRA and CDR2 is YSYEKL in the germline V gene. J lost 7 bases, V lost 4 bases, and 13 bases had no gene match. The CDR3 extends over 17 amino acids.

The chain links TRBV28 to TRBJ1-1, with D perhaps TRBD1 (6 bases). Germline V CDR1 and CDR2: MDHEN, SYDVKM. Trimming removed 6 bases at V and 0 bases at J, with 17 bases between. The CDR3 totals 16 residues. CDR3 nucleotide sequence: TGTGCCAGCAGCTTCCGGGTCGGACAGATGAACACTGAAGCTTTCTTT. As protein: CASSFRVGQMNTEAFF.

This rearrangement joins TRBV27 to TRBJ1-1, with unresolved D. CDR1 is MNHEY and CDR2 is SMNVEV in the germline V gene (reference sequence). This CDR3 region has 15 residues. V was clipped by 2 bases and J by 1 base, with 11 bases between them. CDR3 sequence: CASSLTPTWNTEAFF. In nucleotides, the CDR3 is TGTGCCAGCAGTTTAACCCCGACGTGGAACACTGAAGCTTTCTTT.

In the case of this clone: The sample has other DNA sequences that encode this CDR3 too. The chain carries TRBV27 and TRBJ1-5, with a tentative D call TRBD1 (6 bases). The CDR3 covers 13 residues. Trimming removed 3 bases at V and 6 bases at J, with 9 bases between. Germline-derived CDR1 and CDR2 are MNHEY and SMNVEV (reference sequence). The CDR3 protein is CASSFRGGQPQHF. The CDR3, as DNA: TGTGCCAGCAGTTTCAGGGGAGGTCAGCCCCAGCATTTT.

The V gene is TRBV27, the J gene TRBJ1-2; no clear D. The CDR3 totals 13 residues. V was pared by 2 bases and J by 6 bases, with 10 bases between. Looked up from germline, CDR1 is MNHEY and CDR2 is SMNVEV (reference sequence). The CDR3 DNA reads as TGTGCCAGCAGTTTAATCGGGCAGGATGGCTACACCTTC. Translating gives CASSLIGQDGYTF.